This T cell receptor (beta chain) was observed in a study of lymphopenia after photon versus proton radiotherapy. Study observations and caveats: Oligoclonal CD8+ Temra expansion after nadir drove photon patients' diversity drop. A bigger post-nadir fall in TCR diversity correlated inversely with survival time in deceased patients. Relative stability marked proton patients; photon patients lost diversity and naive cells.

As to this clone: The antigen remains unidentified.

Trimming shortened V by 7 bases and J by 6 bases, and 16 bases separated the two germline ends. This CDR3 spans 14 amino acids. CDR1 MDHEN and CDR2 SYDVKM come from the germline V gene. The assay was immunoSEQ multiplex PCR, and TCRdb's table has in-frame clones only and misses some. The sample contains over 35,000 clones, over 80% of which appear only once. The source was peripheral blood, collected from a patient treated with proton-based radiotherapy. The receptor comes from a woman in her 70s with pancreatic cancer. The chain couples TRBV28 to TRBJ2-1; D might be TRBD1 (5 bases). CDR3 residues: CASTSLDTGNEQFF. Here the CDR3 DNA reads TGTGCCAGCACCTCCTTGGACACTGGCAATGAGCAGTTCTTC.